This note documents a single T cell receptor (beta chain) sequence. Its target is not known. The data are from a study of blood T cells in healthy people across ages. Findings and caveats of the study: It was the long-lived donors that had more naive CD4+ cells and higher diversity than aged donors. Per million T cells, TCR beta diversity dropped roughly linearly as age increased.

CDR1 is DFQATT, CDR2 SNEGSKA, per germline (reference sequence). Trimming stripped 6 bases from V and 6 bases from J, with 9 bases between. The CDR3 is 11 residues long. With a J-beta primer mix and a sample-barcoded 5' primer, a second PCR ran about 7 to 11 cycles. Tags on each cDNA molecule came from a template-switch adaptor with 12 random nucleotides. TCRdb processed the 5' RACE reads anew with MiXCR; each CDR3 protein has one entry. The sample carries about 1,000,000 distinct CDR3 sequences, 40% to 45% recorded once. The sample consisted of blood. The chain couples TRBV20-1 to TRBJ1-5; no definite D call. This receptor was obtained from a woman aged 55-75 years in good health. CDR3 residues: CSAEGGQPQHF. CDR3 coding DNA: TGCAGTGCGGAGGGAGGTCAGCCCCAGCATTTT.